This T cell receptor (beta chain) was sequenced in a study of read filtering for tumor transcriptome and immune sequencing. Background on the study: Transcriptome libraries were built from DNase-treated RNA.

This clonotype was counted ten times or more. Its antigen is unknown. This library used 300 to 450 ng RNA and molecular barcoded adaptors spanning alpha/delta and beta/gamma chains. From the reads, TCRdb called clonotypes with MiXCR, one entry per CDR3 protein. The sample carries around 50,000 distinct CDR3 sequences, 12% recorded once. Overall study results and limits: Single-read clonotypes: 80% to 90% of IR-seq clonotypes (around 3.4% of reads), about 75% of RNA-seq clonotypes (44.6% of reads).

The CDR3 is 16 amino acids. Germline V gene sequence: CDR1 LNHNV, CDR2 YYDKDF (reference sequence). The ends were cut back, 3 bases at V and 7 bases at J, with 19 bases in the middle. The sample was a population of CD138-negative cells sorted from bone marrow. This rearrangement joins TRBV15 to TRBJ2-4; TRBD2 might be the D (6 bases). The sequence came from a donor at least 40 years old with multiple myeloma. The CDR3 loop reads CATSRGGDSLGNIQYF. CDR3 DNA sequence: TGTGCCACCAGCAGGGGGGGAGACAGCCTCGGGAACATTCAGTACTTC.